This TCR beta chain is from a study of CD8 T cells in ankylosing spondylitis. A note on this clonotype: As yet, its antigen is unknown.

Study-wide findings and caveats: Matched ankylosing spondylitis synovial fluid reportedly showed significant enrichment of disease-linked clones. One TCR beta motif, made up of under ten highly homologous variants, appeared characteristic of ankylosing spondylitis blood.

Molecular-barcoded quantitative 5'-RACE produced these TCR beta libraries. TCRdb passed the 5' RACE reads through MiXCR, listing each CDR3 protein once. The sample has about 170,000 distinct CDR3 sequences, about a sixth seen once. Germline V gives CDR1 MNHNS, CDR2 SASEGT. V trimming: 11 bases; J trimming: 3 bases; junction bases outside the gene matches: 14. The CDR3 covers 16 residues. The sequenced sample was blood, either unsorted or a sorted T cell fraction (not recorded which). This clonotype was obtained from a male donor with ankylosing spondylitis or in good health (not recorded which). The rearrangement links TRBV6-1 to TRBJ2-1, with 9 bases that match TRBD2. The CDR3 protein is CALLSASGTYYNEQFF. Here the CDR3 DNA reads TGTGCCCTTCTTTCGGCTAGCGGGACATACTACAATGAGCAGTTCTTC.